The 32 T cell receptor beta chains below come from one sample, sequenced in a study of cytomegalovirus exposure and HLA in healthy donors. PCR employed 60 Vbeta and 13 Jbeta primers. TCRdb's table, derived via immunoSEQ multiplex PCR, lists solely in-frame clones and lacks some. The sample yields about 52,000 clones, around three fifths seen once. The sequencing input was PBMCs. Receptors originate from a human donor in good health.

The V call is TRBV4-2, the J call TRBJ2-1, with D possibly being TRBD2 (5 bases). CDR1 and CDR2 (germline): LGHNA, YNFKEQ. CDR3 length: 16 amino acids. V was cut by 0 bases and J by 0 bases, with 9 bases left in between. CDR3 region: CASSQELGDSYNEQFF. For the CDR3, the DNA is TGTGCCAGCAGCCAAGAGCTCGGGGACTCCTACAATGAGCAGTTCTTC.

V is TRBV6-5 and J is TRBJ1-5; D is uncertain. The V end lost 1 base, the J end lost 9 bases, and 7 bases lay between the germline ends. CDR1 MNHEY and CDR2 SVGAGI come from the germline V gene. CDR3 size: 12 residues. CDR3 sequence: CASSYYRGPQHF. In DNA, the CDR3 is TGTGCCAGCAGTTACTATCGGGGGCCCCAGCATTTT.

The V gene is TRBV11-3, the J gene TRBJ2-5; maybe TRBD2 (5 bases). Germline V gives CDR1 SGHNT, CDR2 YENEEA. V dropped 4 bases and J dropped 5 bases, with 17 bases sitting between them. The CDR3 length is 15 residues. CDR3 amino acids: CASSSAGPERETQYF. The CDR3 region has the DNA TGTGCCAGCAGCTCTGCCGGGCCGGAGCGGGAGACCCAGTACTTC.

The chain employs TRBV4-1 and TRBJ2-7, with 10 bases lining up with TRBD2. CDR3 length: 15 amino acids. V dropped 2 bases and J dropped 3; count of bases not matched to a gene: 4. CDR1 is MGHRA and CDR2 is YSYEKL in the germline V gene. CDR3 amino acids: CASSQTGLANYEQYF. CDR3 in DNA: TGCGCCAGCAGCCAAACGGGACTAGCGAACTACGAGCAGTACTTC.

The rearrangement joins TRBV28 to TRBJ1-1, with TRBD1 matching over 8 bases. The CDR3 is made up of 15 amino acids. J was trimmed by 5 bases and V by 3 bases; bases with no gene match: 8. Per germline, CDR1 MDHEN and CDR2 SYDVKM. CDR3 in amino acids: CASSFETGGRTEAFF. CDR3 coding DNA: TGTGCCAGCAGTTTCGAAACAGGGGGACGAACTGAAGCTTTCTTT.

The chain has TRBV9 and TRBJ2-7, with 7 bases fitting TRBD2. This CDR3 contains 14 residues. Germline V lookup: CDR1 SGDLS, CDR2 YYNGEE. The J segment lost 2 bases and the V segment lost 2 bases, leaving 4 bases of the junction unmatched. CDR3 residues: CASSVAGEAYEQYF. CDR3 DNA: TGTGCCAGCAGCGTGGCGGGGGAAGCCTACGAGCAGTACTTC.

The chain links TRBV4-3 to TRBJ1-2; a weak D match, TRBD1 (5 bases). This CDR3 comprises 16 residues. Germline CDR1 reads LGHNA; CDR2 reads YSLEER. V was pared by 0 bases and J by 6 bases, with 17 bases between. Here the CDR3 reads CASSQDKGAGRHGYTF. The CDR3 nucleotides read TGCGCCAGCAGCCAAGATAAAGGGGCAGGTAGACATGGCTACACCTTC.

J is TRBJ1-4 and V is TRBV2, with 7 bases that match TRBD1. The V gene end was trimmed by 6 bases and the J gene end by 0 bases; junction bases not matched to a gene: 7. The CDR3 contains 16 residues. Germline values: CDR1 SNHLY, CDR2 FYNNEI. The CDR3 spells CASRDSRGTTNEKLFF. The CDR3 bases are TGTGCCAGCAGAGATTCCAGGGGGACAACTAATGAAAAACTGTTTTTT.

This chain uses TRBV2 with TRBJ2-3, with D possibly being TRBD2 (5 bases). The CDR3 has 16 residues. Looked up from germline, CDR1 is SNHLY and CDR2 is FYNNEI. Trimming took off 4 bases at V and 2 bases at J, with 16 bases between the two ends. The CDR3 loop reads CASSGRSGSPTDTQYF. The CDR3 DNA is TGTGCCAGCAGTGGCCGATCTGGGAGCCCCACAGATACGCAGTATTTT. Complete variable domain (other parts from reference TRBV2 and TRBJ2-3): EPEVTQTPSHQVTQMGQEVILRCVPISNHLYFYWYRQILGQKVEFLVSFYNNEISEKSEIFDDQFSVERPDGSNFTLKIRSTKLEDSAMYFCASSGRSGSPTDTQYFGPGTRLTVL.

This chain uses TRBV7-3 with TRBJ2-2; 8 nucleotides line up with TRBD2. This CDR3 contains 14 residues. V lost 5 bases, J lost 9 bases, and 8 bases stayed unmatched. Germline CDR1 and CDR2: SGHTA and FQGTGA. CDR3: CASSPHGGARELFF. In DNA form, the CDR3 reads TGTGCCAGCAGCCCCCACGGGGGGGCCAGGGAGCTGTTTTTT. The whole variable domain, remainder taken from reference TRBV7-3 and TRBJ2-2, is GAGVSQTPSNKVTEKGKYVELRCDPISGHTALYWYRQSLGQGPEFLIYFQGTGAADDSGLPNDRFFAVRPEGSVSTLKIQRTERGDSAVYLCASSPHGGARELFFGEGSRLTVL.

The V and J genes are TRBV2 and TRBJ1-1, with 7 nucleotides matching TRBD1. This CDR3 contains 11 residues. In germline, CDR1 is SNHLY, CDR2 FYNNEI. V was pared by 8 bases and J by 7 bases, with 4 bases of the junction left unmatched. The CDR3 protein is CASDRQGEAFF. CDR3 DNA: TGTGCCAGCGACCGACAGGGTGAAGCTTTCTTT.

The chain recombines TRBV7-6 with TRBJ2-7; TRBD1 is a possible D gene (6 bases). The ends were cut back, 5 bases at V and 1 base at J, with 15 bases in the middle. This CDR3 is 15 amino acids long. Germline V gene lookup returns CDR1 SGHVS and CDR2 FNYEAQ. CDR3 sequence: CASSHPLRGSYEQYF. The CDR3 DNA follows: TGTGCCAGCAGCCACCCGCTTAGGGGGTCCTACGAGCAGTACTTC.

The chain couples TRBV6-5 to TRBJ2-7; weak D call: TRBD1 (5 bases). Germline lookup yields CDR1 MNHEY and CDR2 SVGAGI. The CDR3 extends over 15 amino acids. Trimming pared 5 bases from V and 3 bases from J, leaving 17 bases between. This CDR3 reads CASSVDVTASYEQYF. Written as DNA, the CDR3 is TGTGCCAGCAGTGTTGACGTGACAGCCAGCTACGAGCAGTACTTC.

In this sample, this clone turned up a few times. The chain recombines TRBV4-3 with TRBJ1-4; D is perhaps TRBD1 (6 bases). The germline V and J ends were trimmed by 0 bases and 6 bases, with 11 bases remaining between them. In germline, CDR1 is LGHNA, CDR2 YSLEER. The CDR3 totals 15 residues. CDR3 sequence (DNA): TGCGCCAGCAGCCAAGAGGGGAGGGGGGATGAAAAACTGTTTTTT. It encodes CASSQEGRGDEKLFF.

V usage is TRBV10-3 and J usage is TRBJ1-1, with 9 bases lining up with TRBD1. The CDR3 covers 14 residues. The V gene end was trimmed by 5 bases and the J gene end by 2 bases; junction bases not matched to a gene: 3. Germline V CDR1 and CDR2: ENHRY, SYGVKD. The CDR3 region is CAISPGQGNTEAFF. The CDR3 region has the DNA TGTGCCATCAGTCCGGGACAGGGAAACACTGAAGCTTTCTTT.

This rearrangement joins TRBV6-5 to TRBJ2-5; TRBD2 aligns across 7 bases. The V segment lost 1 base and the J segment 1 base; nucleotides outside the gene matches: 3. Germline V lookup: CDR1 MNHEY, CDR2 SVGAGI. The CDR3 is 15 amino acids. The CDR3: CASSYLGGVQETQYF. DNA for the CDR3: TGTGCCAGCAGTTACTTGGGAGGGGTCCAAGAGACCCAGTACTTC.

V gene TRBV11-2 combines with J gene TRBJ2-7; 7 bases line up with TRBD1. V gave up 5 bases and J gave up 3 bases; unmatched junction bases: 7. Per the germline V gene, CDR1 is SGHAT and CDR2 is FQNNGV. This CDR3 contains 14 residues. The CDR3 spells CASSIGDRDYEQYF. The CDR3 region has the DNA TGTGCCAGCAGCATAGGAGACAGGGACTACGAGCAGTACTTC.

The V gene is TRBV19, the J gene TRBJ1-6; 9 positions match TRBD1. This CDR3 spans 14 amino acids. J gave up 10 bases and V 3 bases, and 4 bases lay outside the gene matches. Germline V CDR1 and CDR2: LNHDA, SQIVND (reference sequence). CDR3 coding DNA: TGTGCCAGTAGTATTACAGGGGGCCGGTCACCCCTCCACTTT. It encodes CASSITGGRSPLHF.

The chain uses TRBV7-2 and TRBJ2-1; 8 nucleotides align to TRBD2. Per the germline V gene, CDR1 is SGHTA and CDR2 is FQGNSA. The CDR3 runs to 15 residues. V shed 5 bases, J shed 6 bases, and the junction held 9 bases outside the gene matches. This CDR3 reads CASSTFLAGGNEQFF. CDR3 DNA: TGTGCCAGCAGCACCTTTCTAGCGGGCGGCAATGAGCAGTTCTTC.

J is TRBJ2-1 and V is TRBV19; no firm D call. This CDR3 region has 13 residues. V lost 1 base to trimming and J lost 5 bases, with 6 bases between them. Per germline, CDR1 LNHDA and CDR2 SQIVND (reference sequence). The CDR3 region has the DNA TGTGCCAGTAGTATAGGGCAGAACAATGAGCAGTTCTTC. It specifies CASSIGQNNEQFF.

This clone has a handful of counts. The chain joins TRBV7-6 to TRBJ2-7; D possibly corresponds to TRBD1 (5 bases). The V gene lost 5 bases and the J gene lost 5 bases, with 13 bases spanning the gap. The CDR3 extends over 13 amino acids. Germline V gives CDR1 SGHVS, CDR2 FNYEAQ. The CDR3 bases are TGTGCCAGCAGCGGCCTACCAGGGAACGAGCAGTACTTC. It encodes CASSGLPGNEQYF.

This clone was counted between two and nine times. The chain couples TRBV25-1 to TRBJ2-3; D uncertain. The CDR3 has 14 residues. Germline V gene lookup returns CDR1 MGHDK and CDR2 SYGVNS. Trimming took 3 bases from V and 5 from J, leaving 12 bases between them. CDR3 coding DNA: TGTGCCAGCAGTGACTTAGGAGTTGGAGATACGCAGTATTTT. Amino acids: CASSDLGVGDTQYF. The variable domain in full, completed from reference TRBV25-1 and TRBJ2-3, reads EADIYQTPRYLVIGTGKKITLECSQTMGHDKMYWYQQDPGMELHLIHYSYGVNSTEKGDLSSESTVSRIRTEHFPLTLESARPSHTSQYLCASSDLGVGDTQYFGPGTRLTVL.

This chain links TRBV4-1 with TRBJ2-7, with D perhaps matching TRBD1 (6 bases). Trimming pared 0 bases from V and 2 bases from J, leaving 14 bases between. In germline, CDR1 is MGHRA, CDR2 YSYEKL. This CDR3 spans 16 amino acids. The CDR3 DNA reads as TGCGCCAGCAGCCAAGAAGGAACAGGGCTAACCTACGAGCAGTACTTC. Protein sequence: CASSQEGTGLTYEQYF.

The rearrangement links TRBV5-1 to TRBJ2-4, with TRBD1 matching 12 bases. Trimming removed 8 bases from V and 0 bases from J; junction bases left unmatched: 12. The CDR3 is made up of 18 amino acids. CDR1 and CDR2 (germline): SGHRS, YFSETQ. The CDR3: CASEPGTGGSLAKNIQYF. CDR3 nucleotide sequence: TGCGCCAGTGAACCCGGGACAGGGGGCTCTCTAGCCAAAAACATTCAGTACTTC.

CDR3 region: CASSSGDEQFF. The CDR3 nucleotides are TGTGCCAGCAGTTCAGGGGATGAGCAGTTCTTC. The V gene is TRBV27, the J gene TRBJ2-1, with D perhaps matching TRBD1 (6 bases). Per the germline V gene, CDR1 is MNHEY and CDR2 is SMNVEV (reference sequence). The length of the CDR3 is 11 residues. The germline V and J ends were trimmed by 4 bases and 8 bases, with 6 bases remaining between them.

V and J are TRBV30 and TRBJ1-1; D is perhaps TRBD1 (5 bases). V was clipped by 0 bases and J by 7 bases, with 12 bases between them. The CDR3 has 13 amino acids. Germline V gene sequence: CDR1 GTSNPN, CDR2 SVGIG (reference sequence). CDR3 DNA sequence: TGTGCCTGGAGTGTGGGGCCCGGGGGTGAAGCTTTCTTT. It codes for CAWSVGPGGEAFF.

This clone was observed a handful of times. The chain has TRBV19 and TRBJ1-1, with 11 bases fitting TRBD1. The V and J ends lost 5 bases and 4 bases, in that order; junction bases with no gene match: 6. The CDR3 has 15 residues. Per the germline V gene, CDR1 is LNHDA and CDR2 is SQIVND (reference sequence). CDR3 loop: CASSGWTGGGTEAFF. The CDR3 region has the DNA TGTGCCAGTAGTGGGTGGACAGGGGGCGGCACTGAAGCTTTCTTT.

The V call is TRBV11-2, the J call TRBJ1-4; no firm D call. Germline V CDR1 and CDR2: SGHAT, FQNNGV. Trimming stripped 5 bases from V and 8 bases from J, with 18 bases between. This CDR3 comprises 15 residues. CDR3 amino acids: CASSERAGVGEKLFF. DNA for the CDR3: TGTGCCAGCAGCGAAAGAGCGGGTGTCGGCGAAAAACTGTTTTTT.

The CDR3 spells CASSVPGQGGEQYF. In DNA, the CDR3 is TGTGCCAGCAGCGTACCGGGACAGGGTGGCGAGCAGTACTTC. V is TRBV7-9 and J is TRBJ2-7; 9 positions agree with TRBD1. The CDR3 runs 14 residues. Trimming at V came to 5 bases and at J to 6 bases, leaving 8 bases not matched to a gene. Germline V gene sequence: CDR1 SEHNR, CDR2 FQNEAQ (reference sequence). Based on the CDR3 plus reference TRBV7-9 and TRBJ2-7, the full variable domain is DTGVSQNPRHKITKRGQNVTFRCDPISEHNRLYWYRQTLGQGPEFLTYFQNEAQLEKSRLLSDRFSAERPKGSFSTLEIQRTEQGDSAMYLCASSVPGQGGEQYFGPGTRLTVT.

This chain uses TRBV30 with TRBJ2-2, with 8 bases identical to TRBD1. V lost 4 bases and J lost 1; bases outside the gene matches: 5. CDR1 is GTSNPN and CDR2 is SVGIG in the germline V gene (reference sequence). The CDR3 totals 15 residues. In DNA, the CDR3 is TGTGCCTGGAACACCGGACAGGGGAACACCGGGGAGCTGTTTTTT. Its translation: CAWNTGQGNTGELFF.

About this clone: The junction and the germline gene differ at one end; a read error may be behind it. The CDR3 DNA reads TGTGCCTGGATCGGACAGGGTACCTATGGCTACCCCTTC. It codes for CAWIGQGTYGYPF. The chain has TRBV30 and TRBJ1-2, with 8 nucleotides matching TRBD1. Germline loops: CDR1 GTSNPN, CDR2 SVGIG (reference sequence). The CDR3 contains 13 residues. Complete variable domain (other parts from reference TRBV30 and TRBJ1-2): SQTIHQWPATLVQPVGSPLSLECTVEGTSNPNLYWYRQAAGRGLQLLFYSVGIGQISSEVPQNLSASRPQDRQFILSSKKLLLSDSGFYLCAWIGQGTYGYPFGSGTRLTVV.

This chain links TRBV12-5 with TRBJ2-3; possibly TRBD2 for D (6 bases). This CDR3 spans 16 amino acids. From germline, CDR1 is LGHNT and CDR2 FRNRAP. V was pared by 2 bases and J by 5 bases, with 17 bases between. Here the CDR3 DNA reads TGTGCTAGTGGTTTGTCCAGCGGGCGGGGAAAAGATACGCAGTATTTT. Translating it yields CASGLSSGRGKDTQYF.